The rows below give T cell receptor beta chains drawn from one sample of a study of blood T cell repertoires in COVID-19. The data were produced by immunoSEQ multiplex PCR, yet TCRdb's version contains in-frame clones alone and is incomplete. This table has hundreds of thousands of clones, more than 80% appearing once. The sequencing sample was made of peripheral blood. The source of these receptors is a woman aged 25 to 39 with COVID-19, enrolled during active disease. The CDR3 runs from the conserved cysteine through the conserved F or W. A D gene is named only where the DNA matches it firmly. Expanded clones are given a class, and other clones once, few, many or no size at all.

J	size	D	V	CDR3	DNA
TRBJ2-7	NA	TRBD2	TRBV4-3	CASSQDLREDGREQYF	TGCGCCAGCAGCCAAGATCTTAGAGAAGACGGGAGGGAGCAGTACTTC
TRBJ2-7	NA	NA	TRBV12-3/TRBV12-4	CASSPQGTEQYF	TGTGCCAGCAGTCCCCAGGGAACCGAGCAGTACTTC
TRBJ2-1	NA	TRBD1	TRBV7-9	CASSWAAGGRNEQFF	TGTGCCAGCAGCTGGGCGGCAGGGGGCAGAAATGAGCAGTTCTTC
TRBJ2-7	NA	TRBD1	TRBV5-4	CASSGNRGRGEQYF	TGTGCCAGCAGCGGAAACAGGGGGCGCGGCGAGCAGTACTTC
TRBJ1-1	NA	NA	TRBV2	CASTLARVERTEAFF	TGTGCCAGCACTCTCGCCAGGGTCGAGCGCACTGAAGCTTTCTTT
TRBJ1-2	NA	TRBD1	TRBV4-3	CASSQERGGQGIYGYTF	TGCGCCAGCAGCCAAGAAAGGGGGGGACAGGGGATCTATGGCTACACCTTC
TRBJ2-1	NA	TRBD2	TRBV19	CASRNPGGLDEQFF	TGTGCCAGTCGCAACCCGGGGGGGCTCGATGAGCAGTTCTTC
TRBJ1-3	once	NA	TRBV9	CASSSRGEPGNTIYF	TGTGCCAGCAGCTCCCGGGGGGAACCTGGAAACACCATATATTTT
TRBJ2-3	NA	NA	TRBV6-4	CASSSGTSSTDTQYF	TGTGCCAGCAGTTCCGGGACTTCTAGCACAGATACGCAGTATTTT
TRBJ1-5	NA	NA	TRBV18	CASSPNGGSDQPQHF	TGTGCCAGCTCACCAAACGGCGGTTCGGATCAGCCCCAGCATTTT
TRBJ2-3	NA	NA	TRBV15	CATSSGGRGTDTQYF	TGTGCCACCAGCAGCGGGGGTCGGGGCACAGATACGCAGTATTTT
TRBJ2-1	NA	NA	TRBV20-1	CSASRALEQFF	TGCAGTGCTTCCAGGGCGTTGGAGCAGTTCTTC
TRBJ2-1	few	TRBD1	TRBV7-2	CASSTMGIGTGIYNEQFF	TGTGCCAGCAGCACCATGGGGATTGGGACAGGTATCTACAATGAGCAGTTCTTC
TRBJ1-2	NA	TRBD1	TRBV9	CASSVAKGQGSYGYTF	TGTGCCAGCAGCGTAGCTAAGGGACAGGGGTCCTATGGCTACACCTTC
TRBJ1-1	NA	NA	TRBV6-5	CASRSIRQGTEAFF	TGTGCCAGCAGGTCAATTCGCCAGGGCACTGAAGCTTTCTTT
TRBJ1-2	many	TRBD1	TRBV7-2	CASSFGQGREGYTF	TGTGCCAGCAGCTTCGGACAGGGTAGGGAAGGCTACACCTTC
TRBJ2-2	few	TRBD1	TRBV11-3	CASSSNNRGTGELFF	TGTGCCAGCAGCTCCAACAACAGGGGGACCGGGGAGCTGTTTTTT
TRBJ2-3	NA	TRBD1	TRBV4-3	CASSTAGQGIDTQYF	TGCGCCAGCAGTACGGCGGGACAGGGCATAGATACGCAGTATTTT
TRBJ2-5	NA	NA	TRBV6-5	CASRRHEQETQYF	TGTGCCAGCAGGCGACACGAGCAAGAGACCCAGTACTTC
TRBJ2-5	NA	TRBD2	TRBV5-4	CASSFSLADEETQYF	TGTGCCAGCAGCTTTTCCCTAGCGGACGAAGAGACCCAGTACTTC
TRBJ2-7	NA	NA	TRBV11-2	CASSLGSSGEQYF	TGTGCCAGCAGCTTAGGCTCGTCAGGCGAGCAGTACTTC
TRBJ1-2	few	NA	TRBV7-2	CASSFRGNPTNYGYTF	TGTGCCAGCAGCTTCCGGGGTAACCCGACAAACTATGGCTACACCTTC
TRBJ2-7	once	TRBD1	TRBV27	CASRPGTGRRYEQYF	TGTGCCAGCAGACCCGGGACAGGCCGGAGATACGAGCAGTACTTC
TRBJ1-2	NA	NA	TRBV9	CASSVGRGADNYGYTF	TGTGCCAGCAGCGTAGGTAGGGGCGCGGATAATTATGGCTACACCTTC
TRBJ1-4	few	NA	TRBV18	CASSPPGAAVNEKLFF	TGTGCCAGCTCACCACCAGGGGCGGCCGTCAATGAAAAACTGTTTTTT
TRBJ2-2	few	TRBD2	TRBV9	CASSVELVAGGPGELFF	TGTGCCAGCAGCGTAGAGTTGGTAGCGGGAGGGCCCGGGGAGCTGTTTTTT
TRBJ1-1	NA	NA	TRBV6-2/TRBV6-3	CASSYSNWGGEAFF	TGTGCCAGCAGTTACTCGAATTGGGGGGGAGAAGCTTTCTTT
TRBJ2-5	few	TRBD1	TRBV28	CASRLPGQGKETQYF	TGTGCCAGCAGGTTACCGGGACAGGGGAAAGAGACCCAGTACTTC
TRBJ2-3	NA	TRBD2	TRBV6-1	CASSEALQAGRADTQYF	TGTGCCAGCAGTGAAGCGCTTCAAGCGGGAAGGGCAGATACGCAGTATTTT
TRBJ2-3	once	TRBD1	TRBV10-3	CAINPRDRVTDTQYF	TGTGCCATCAACCCCCGGGACAGGGTTACAGATACGCAGTATTTT
TRBJ2-7	NA	NA	TRBV29-1	CSVFQTGEQYF	TGCAGCGTTTTTCAGACTGGCGAGCAGTACTTC
TRBJ2-4	NA	NA	TRBV6-6	CASSYEASKNIQYF	TGTGCCAGCAGTTACGAGGCCTCCAAAAACATTCAGTACTTC
TRBJ2-3	NA	NA	TRBV4-1	CASSQPRTSSTDTQYF	TGCGCCAGCAGCCAACCCCGGACATCGAGCACAGATACGCAGTATTTT
TRBJ2-3	NA	TRBD2	TRBV4-1	CASSQDPSGAVTDTQYF	TGCGCCAGCAGCCAGGACCCTAGCGGAGCTGTCACAGATACGCAGTATTTT
TRBJ2-1	NA	TRBD2	TRBV30	CAWTSGYNEQFF	TGTGCCTGGACTAGCGGATACAATGAGCAGTTCTTC
TRBJ2-2	NA	NA	TRBV6-5	CATNPSANTGELFF	TGTGCCACGAATCCTAGCGCAAACACCGGGGAGCTGTTTTTT
TRBJ2-5	NA	NA	TRBV28	CASSFSETQYF	TGTGCCAGCAGTTTTAGCGAGACCCAGTACTTC
TRBJ1-6	once	NA	TRBV7-9	CASSLVDTLHF	TGTGCCAGCAGCTTAGTTGACACCCTCCACTTT
TRBJ2-3	NA	NA	TRBV7-3	CASSLWSGSTDTQYF	TGTGCCAGCAGCTTATGGAGCGGGAGCACAGATACGCAGTATTTT
TRBJ2-1	NA	NA	TRBV12-3/TRBV12-4	CASSFVGVAQFF	TGTGCCAGCAGTTTTGTCGGGGTGGCTCAGTTCTTC
TRBJ2-7	NA	NA	TRBV10-1	CASRLLQLADRSSYEQYF	TGCGCCAGCAGACTCCTCCAATTGGCTGACAGGAGCTCCTACGAGCAGTACTTC
TRBJ2-5	NA	NA	TRBV6-6	CASSPRERGGALVETQYF	TGTGCCAGCAGTCCCCGTGAAAGGGGGGGCGCGTTAGTAGAGACCCAGTACTTC
TRBJ1-1	NA	NA	TRBV2	CASSVQWNTEAFF	TGTGCCAGCAGTGTTCAGTGGAACACTGAAGCTTTCTTT
TRBJ1-5	NA	NA	TRBV6-1	CASSEGPENQPQHF	TGTGCCAGCAGTGAAGGGCCAGAAAATCAGCCCCAGCATTTT
TRBJ2-7	NA	TRBD2	TRBV7-2	CASSLVARLAGGRSEQYF	TGTGCCAGCAGCTTAGTTGCGAGACTAGCGGGAGGGCGCAGCGAGCAGTACTTC
TRBJ1-5	NA	TRBD1	TRBV7-2	CASSRRQGYQPQHF	TGTGCCAGCAGCAGGAGACAGGGGTATCAGCCCCAGCATTTT
TRBJ1-2	once	NA	TRBV27	CASTGGYGYTF	TGTGCCAGCACCGGAGGCTATGGCTACACCTTC
TRBJ2-2	NA	NA	TRBV23-1	CASSQSLGQHTGELFF	TGCGCCAGCAGTCAATCTCTGGGACAACACACCGGGGAGCTGTTTTTT